The source of this T cell receptor beta chain is a study of cytomegalovirus exposure and HLA in healthy donors. Background on the study: Within an early data release were 85 million or so unique TCRs drawn from HLA-typed donors.

Both 60 Vbeta primers and 13 Jbeta primers went into the PCR. Sequencing used immunoSEQ multiplex PCR; TCRdb keeps in-frame clones, though not all of them. In the table there are approximately 180,000 clones, 65% to 85% of which are singletons. Study-wide results and caveats: In an earlier analysis, productive rearrangement rates for most beta V segments clustered near 87% or 30%.

Comment on this clone: The antigen is undetermined.

Each donor was healthy, and each was a bone marrow donor. Germline CDR1 and CDR2: SGHRS and YFSETQ. The V gene end was trimmed by 4 bases and the J gene end by 2 bases; junction bases not matched to a gene: 4. The CDR3 runs to 14 residues. Sequencing input: PBMCs. This sequence originates from a young man in good health and CMV-seronegative. The J gene is TRBJ2-3, the V gene TRBV5-1; TRBD1 agrees at 7 bases. The CDR3 sequence: CASSHDRATDTQYF. The CDR3 DNA is TGCGCCAGCAGCCATGACAGGGCCACAGATACGCAGTATTTT.